This is a list of T cell receptor beta chains from one sample in a study of Ad26.COV2.S vaccination and SARS-CoV-2 variants. Assay used: immunoSEQ multiplex PCR; TCRdb lists only in-frame clones, some missing. The repertoire has around 500,000 clones, 89% of them found once; the top ten carry 1.5% to 2%. Sequencing was performed on peripheral blood, taken in a trial of Ad26.COV2.S vaccine versus placebo. These receptors all stem from a person between 18 and 59 years old who received the Ad26.COV2.S COVID-19 vaccine or a placebo. Each CDR3 is given with its conserved first and last residue. The order of the fields is V gene, D gene, clone size, CDR3 length, J gene, CDR3 DNA, CDR3 protein. The D gene is left open where the match is weak. Size values are once, few and many counts, or a class for expanded clones, and some rows have none.

v_call: TRBV2
d_call: TRBD1
clone_size: .
cdr3_length: 19
j_call: TRBJ2-4
cdr3_nt: TGTGCCAGCAGTGAGGGACAGGGGGCATTTGTAACGGCCAAAAACATTCAGTACTTC
cdr3_aa: CASSEGQGAFVTAKNIQYF

v_call: TRBV18
d_call: .
clone_size: .
cdr3_length: 16
j_call: TRBJ2-7
cdr3_nt: TGTGCCAGCTCACGGACAGTTACCTACTCTAACTACGAGCAGTACTTC
cdr3_aa: CASSRTVTYSNYEQYF

v_call: TRBV11-3
d_call: .
clone_size: .
cdr3_length: 14
j_call: TRBJ1-1
cdr3_nt: TGTGCCAGCAGTCTAGGGGGTGTCGACACTGAAGCTTTCTTT
cdr3_aa: CASSLGGVDTEAFF

v_call: TRBV11-2
d_call: TRBD2
clone_size: .
cdr3_length: 17
j_call: TRBJ2-3
cdr3_nt: TGTGCCAGCAGCCCGGGGGTGGCGGGAGGACGCACAGATACGCAGTATTTT
cdr3_aa: CASSPGVAGGRTDTQYF

v_call: TRBV5-1
d_call: TRBD1
clone_size: once
cdr3_length: 13
j_call: TRBJ2-3
cdr3_nt: TGCGCCAGCAACCGGGACAGGGGGGATACGCAGTATTTT
cdr3_aa: CASNRDRGDTQYF

v_call: TRBV18
d_call: TRBD1
clone_size: .
cdr3_length: 12
j_call: TRBJ2-3
cdr3_nt: TGTGCCAGCTCGACAGGGGGAGATACGCAGTATTTT
cdr3_aa: CASSTGGDTQYF

v_call: TRBV7-2
d_call: TRBD1
clone_size: .
cdr3_length: 14
j_call: TRBJ1-3
cdr3_nt: TGTGCCAGCAGCTTAGTGGACAGGCGAAACACCATATATTTT
cdr3_aa: CASSLVDRRNTIYF

v_call: TRBV27
d_call: .
clone_size: .
cdr3_length: 15
j_call: TRBJ1-1
cdr3_nt: TGTGCCAGCAGTAAGTTCAGGGGAATGAACACTGAAGCTTTCTTT
cdr3_aa: CASSKFRGMNTEAFF

v_call: TRBV5-1
d_call: TRBD1
clone_size: .
cdr3_length: 14
j_call: TRBJ1-6
cdr3_nt: TGCGCCAGAACGCACGCAGGGGGAAATTCACCCCTCCACTTT
cdr3_aa: CARTHAGGNSPLHF

v_call: TRBV18
d_call: TRBD2
clone_size: .
cdr3_length: 15
j_call: TRBJ2-3
cdr3_nt: TGTGCCAGCTCTCTACTAGCGGGAAGCACAGATACGCAGTATTTT
cdr3_aa: CASSLLAGSTDTQYF

v_call: TRBV7-9
d_call: .
clone_size: once
cdr3_length: 12
j_call: TRBJ2-7
cdr3_nt: TGTGCCAGCAGCTCGGAATTCCCACCTCTTTACTTC
cdr3_aa: CASSSEFPPLYF

v_call: TRBV10-3
d_call: .
clone_size: .
cdr3_length: 14
j_call: TRBJ1-1
cdr3_nt: TGTGCCATCAGTGAAGTCTCAGCGGGCACTGAAGCTTTCTTT
cdr3_aa: CAISEVSAGTEAFF

v_call: TRBV6-5
d_call: TRBD1
clone_size: .
cdr3_length: 15
j_call: TRBJ2-7
cdr3_nt: TGTGCCAGCAGTCCCGGGACAGGCTTGACCTACGAGCAGTACTTC
cdr3_aa: CASSPGTGLTYEQYF

v_call: TRBV19
d_call: TRBD2
clone_size: .
cdr3_length: 16
j_call: TRBJ2-1
cdr3_nt: TGTGCCAGTACTCACATCACTAGCGGGAAACACGGTGAGCAGTTCTTC
cdr3_aa: CASTHITSGKHGEQFF

v_call: TRBV27
d_call: TRBD1
clone_size: .
cdr3_length: 14
j_call: TRBJ2-3
cdr3_nt: TGTGCCAGCATGACGGGACAGCGTCCGCGTACGCAGTATTTT
cdr3_aa: CASMTGQRPRTQYF

v_call: TRBV5-8
d_call: .
clone_size: few
cdr3_length: 12
j_call: TRBJ1-5
cdr3_nt: TGTGCCAGCAGTCTACTGACCCAGGCCCAGCATTTT
cdr3_aa: CASSLLTQAQHF

v_call: TRBV7-6
d_call: .
clone_size: .
cdr3_length: 13
j_call: TRBJ1-1
cdr3_nt: TGTGCCAGCAGCCGGCGGGGGAACACTGAAGCTTTCTTT
cdr3_aa: CASSRRGNTEAFF

v_call: TRBV25-1
d_call: .
clone_size: .
cdr3_length: 14
j_call: TRBJ2-7
cdr3_nt: TGTGCCAGCAGTGAATACGGAGGGGGAGACGAGCAGTACTTC
cdr3_aa: CASSEYGGGDEQYF

v_call: TRBV4-3
d_call: .
clone_size: .
cdr3_length: 16
j_call: TRBJ1-4
cdr3_nt: TGCGCCAGCAGCCAAGGATTGGGGAAAGGATTTGAAAAACTGTTTTTT
cdr3_aa: CASSQGLGKGFEKLFF

v_call: TRBV12-3/TRBV12-4
d_call: .
clone_size: .
cdr3_length: 13
j_call: TRBJ1-5
cdr3_nt: TGTGCCAGCACTACCGGGAGCAATCAGCCCCAGCATTTT
cdr3_aa: CASTTGSNQPQHF

v_call: TRBV5-1
d_call: TRBD2
clone_size: .
cdr3_length: 15
j_call: TRBJ2-7
cdr3_nt: TGCGCCAGCAGCTGGGGGGGACTAGCCGGGGACGAGCAGTACTTC
cdr3_aa: CASSWGGLAGDEQYF

v_call: TRBV5-4
d_call: TRBD1
clone_size: .
cdr3_length: 15
j_call: TRBJ1-2
cdr3_nt: TGTGCCAGCAGCCCCACTGGACAGGGCCACTATGGCTACACCTTC
cdr3_aa: CASSPTGQGHYGYTF

v_call: TRBV5-1
d_call: .
clone_size: .
cdr3_length: 13
j_call: TRBJ1-1
cdr3_nt: TGCGCCAGCAGCTTTAGCAGGGGAACTGAAGCTTTCTTT
cdr3_aa: CASSFSRGTEAFF

v_call: TRBV7-3
d_call: .
clone_size: .
cdr3_length: 13
j_call: TRBJ2-1
cdr3_nt: TGTGCCAGCAGCTTTGGCCAGGGCAATGAGCAGTTCTTC
cdr3_aa: CASSFGQGNEQFF

v_call: TRBV19
d_call: TRBD1
clone_size: .
cdr3_length: 14
j_call: TRBJ2-7
cdr3_nt: TGTGCCAGTAGCCCCACAGGGGGGTCCTACGAGCAGTACTTC
cdr3_aa: CASSPTGGSYEQYF

v_call: TRBV28
d_call: .
clone_size: .
cdr3_length: 11
j_call: TRBJ2-5
cdr3_nt: TGTGCCATACGACAGAAGGGGACCCAGTACTTC
cdr3_aa: CAIRQKGTQYF

v_call: TRBV7-9
d_call: TRBD2
clone_size: .
cdr3_length: 17
j_call: TRBJ2-2
cdr3_nt: TGTGCCAGCGGAACCGGGACTAGCGGATTGAACACCGGGGAGCTGTTTTTT
cdr3_aa: CASGTGTSGLNTGELFF

v_call: TRBV7-2
d_call: TRBD1
clone_size: .
cdr3_length: 15
j_call: TRBJ1-5
cdr3_nt: TGTGCCAGCAGCCCTGGACAGGGGGCCTATCAGCCCCAGCATTTT
cdr3_aa: CASSPGQGAYQPQHF

v_call: TRBV27
d_call: .
clone_size: .
cdr3_length: 15
j_call: TRBJ2-5
cdr3_nt: TGTGCCAGCAGTTCCCAACTAACCGGTCTAAAGACCCAGTACTTC
cdr3_aa: CASSSQLTGLKTQYF

v_call: TRBV28
d_call: .
clone_size: .
cdr3_length: 14
j_call: TRBJ2-1
cdr3_nt: TGTGCCAGCAGAACCGCGGGCCGCGGGGCCGAGCAGTTCTTC
cdr3_aa: CASRTAGRGAEQFF

v_call: TRBV6-5
d_call: TRBD2
clone_size: .
cdr3_length: 14
j_call: TRBJ2-5
cdr3_nt: TGTGCCAGCAGTTCCCCGCTCGGGGAGGGGACCCAGTACTTC
cdr3_aa: CASSSPLGEGTQYF

v_call: TRBV28
d_call: .
clone_size: .
cdr3_length: 11
j_call: TRBJ1-1
cdr3_nt: TGTGCCAGCATGAGGGGGGGCGAAGCTTTCTTT
cdr3_aa: CASMRGGEAFF

v_call: TRBV29-1
d_call: .
clone_size: once
cdr3_length: 11
j_call: TRBJ2-5
cdr3_nt: TGCAGCGTTTCAGTCCAAGAGACCCAGTACTTC
cdr3_aa: CSVSVQETQYF

v_call: TRBV27
d_call: .
clone_size: .
cdr3_length: 15
j_call: TRBJ1-3
cdr3_nt: TGTGCCAGCGGTAACCTAGACAGGAATGGAAACACCATATATTTT
cdr3_aa: CASGNLDRNGNTIYF

v_call: TRBV20-1
d_call: .
clone_size: .
cdr3_length: 11
j_call: TRBJ2-7
cdr3_nt: TGCAGTGCTAGAGATTATGTAGAGCAGTACTTC
cdr3_aa: CSARDYVEQYF

v_call: TRBV9
d_call: .
clone_size: .
cdr3_length: 15
j_call: TRBJ1-5
cdr3_nt: TGTGCCAGCAGCGTAGGTGGTGGGGGCAATCAGCCCCAGCATTTT
cdr3_aa: CASSVGGGGNQPQHF

v_call: TRBV28
d_call: TRBD2
clone_size: .
cdr3_length: 15
j_call: TRBJ2-5
cdr3_nt: TGTGCCAGCAGTCACGGGACTAGCGATCCAGAGACCCAGTACTTC
cdr3_aa: CASSHGTSDPETQYF

v_call: TRBV3-1/TRBV3-2
d_call: .
clone_size: .
cdr3_length: 14
j_call: TRBJ2-3
cdr3_nt: TGTGCCAGCAGCCAACCCAACGGGGTATCCGCGCAGTATTTT
cdr3_aa: CASSQPNGVSAQYF

v_call: TRBV4-3
d_call: .
clone_size: .
cdr3_length: 17
j_call: TRBJ1-4
cdr3_nt: TGCGCCAGCAGTCAAAAGTTGCTGAGACTGACTTATGAAAAACTGTTTTTT
cdr3_aa: CASSQKLLRLTYEKLFF

v_call: TRBV7-9
d_call: TRBD1
clone_size: .
cdr3_length: 14
j_call: TRBJ1-5
cdr3_nt: TGTGCCAGCAGCTTAGGGGACAGGCCCTCGCCCCAGCATTTT
cdr3_aa: CASSLGDRPSPQHF

v_call: TRBV21-1
d_call: .
clone_size: once
cdr3_length: 15
j_call: TRBJ1-6
cdr3_nt: TGTGCCAGCAGCCCGGGGACACCTTATAATTCACCCCTCCACTTT
cdr3_aa: CASSPGTPYNSPLHF

v_call: TRBV20-1
d_call: .
clone_size: .
cdr3_length: 11
j_call: TRBJ2-7
cdr3_nt: TGCAGTGGGGGGCCCCACTACGAGCAGTACTTC
cdr3_aa: CSGGPHYEQYF

v_call: TRBV24-1
d_call: .
clone_size: .
cdr3_length: 18
j_call: TRBJ2-1
cdr3_nt: TGTGCCACCAGTGACCACGATTTCGTTGGGGGCCCATACAATGAGCAGTTCTTC
cdr3_aa: CATSDHDFVGGPYNEQFF

v_call: TRBV11-3
d_call: .
clone_size: .
cdr3_length: 16
j_call: TRBJ2-3
cdr3_nt: TGTGCCAGCAGCTTAGGGGGGGACAGTCCCACAGATACGCAGTATTTT
cdr3_aa: CASSLGGDSPTDTQYF

v_call: TRBV7-2
d_call: TRBD1
clone_size: .
cdr3_length: 14
j_call: TRBJ2-7
cdr3_nt: TGTGCCAGCAGCTCCCCGGGACAGCCCTACGAGCAGTACTTC
cdr3_aa: CASSSPGQPYEQYF

v_call: TRBV2
d_call: .
clone_size: .
cdr3_length: 13
j_call: TRBJ1-5
cdr3_nt: TGTGCCAGCAGTGTCTATAGCAATCAGCCCCAGCATTTT
cdr3_aa: CASSVYSNQPQHF

v_call: TRBV6-2/TRBV6-3
d_call: .
clone_size: .
cdr3_length: 15
j_call: TRBJ1-5
cdr3_nt: TGTGCCAGCAGTTACATGGGGGGGCCCGGTCAGCCCCAGCATTTT
cdr3_aa: CASSYMGGPGQPQHF

v_call: TRBV7-2
d_call: TRBD1
clone_size: .
cdr3_length: 14
j_call: TRBJ1-6
cdr3_nt: TGTGCCAGCAGCCAGGGACAGGTAGCCTCACCCCTCCACTTT
cdr3_aa: CASSQGQVASPLHF

v_call: TRBV5-1
d_call: TRBD1
clone_size: .
cdr3_length: 16
j_call: TRBJ2-1
cdr3_nt: TGCGCCAGCAGCCCCGCGCGGGACAGGGTCTACAATGAGCAGTTCTTC
cdr3_aa: CASSPARDRVYNEQFF

v_call: TRBV2
d_call: .
clone_size: few
cdr3_length: 15
j_call: TRBJ1-1
cdr3_nt: TGTGCCAGCAGTGTTCCCGGGGTGAGGAACACTGAAGCTTTCTTT
cdr3_aa: CASSVPGVRNTEAFF

v_call: TRBV30
d_call: .
clone_size: .
cdr3_length: 11
j_call: TRBJ2-1
cdr3_nt: TGTGCCTGGAGTAGAGTCGTTGAGCAGTTCTTC
cdr3_aa: CAWSRVVEQFF

v_call: TRBV7-9
d_call: .
clone_size: .
cdr3_length: 13
j_call: TRBJ1-5
cdr3_nt: TGTGCCAGCAGCTTACATGGAGATCAGCCCCAGCATTTT
cdr3_aa: CASSLHGDQPQHF

v_call: TRBV3-1/TRBV3-2
d_call: .
clone_size: .
cdr3_length: 13
j_call: TRBJ2-7
cdr3_nt: TGTGCCAGCAGCCAAGCCCCGGCAGGCAAAATCTCCTTC
cdr3_aa: CASSQAPAGKISF

v_call: TRBV28
d_call: TRBD1
clone_size: .
cdr3_length: 14
j_call: TRBJ2-7
cdr3_nt: TGTGCCAGCAGCATACAGGGGAAGAACTACGAGCAGTACTTC
cdr3_aa: CASSIQGKNYEQYF

v_call: TRBV19
d_call: .
clone_size: few
cdr3_length: 14
j_call: TRBJ1-5
cdr3_nt: TGTGCCAGTAGTATAGTGGGGTACAATCAGCCCCAGCATTTT
cdr3_aa: CASSIVGYNQPQHF